The 14 T cell receptor beta chains below all came from one sample that was sequenced in a study of beta chain features in type 1 diabetes. Expressed TCRB transcripts were sequenced after all isolated RNA was converted to cDNA. Clones were sequenced by immunoSEQ multiplex PCR, and TCRdb holds only the in-frame ones, with some missing. The data hold 900,000 or so clones, with 15% to 20% observed a single time. Sequencing used naive CD4+ T cells from blood. Every receptor here comes from a woman younger than 35 in good health.

This clone has more than one count but fewer than ten. The gene calls are TRBV5-1 and TRBJ2-5; the D gene could be TRBD1 or TRBD2 (5 bases each). The V gene lost 0 bases and the J gene lost 2 bases, with 14 bases spanning the gap. The CDR3 sequence is 16 residues long. Germline V gives CDR1 SGHRS, CDR2 YFSETQ. CDR3 sequence reads: CASSLAHGGVQETQYF. The CDR3 coding sequence is TGCGCCAGCAGCTTGGCACATGGGGGAGTACAAGAGACCCAGTACTTC. The full variable domain, rest sourced from reference TRBV5-1 and TRBJ2-5, is KAGVTQTPRYLIKTRGQQVTLSCSPISGHRSVSWYQQTPGQGLQFLFEYFSETQRNKGNFPGRFSGRQFSNSRSEMNVSTLELGDSALYLCASSLAHGGVQETQYFGPGTRLLVL.

The table lists this clone with a few counts. V usage is TRBV28 and J usage is TRBJ1-4; 7 bases map to TRBD1. CDR1 and CDR2 from the germline V gene are MDHEN and SYDVKM. The CDR3 has 14 amino acids. J was trimmed by 5 bases and V by 4 bases; bases with no gene match: 4. CDR3 residues: CASSWTGQNEKLFF. CDR3 bases: TGTGCCAGCAGTTGGACAGGCCAAAATGAAAAACTGTTTTTT.

This clone was picked up a small number of times. V is TRBV7-2 and J is TRBJ2-2; perhaps TRBD1 as D (5 bases). The V gene lost 1 base and the J gene lost 4 bases, with 13 bases spanning the gap. There are 16 residues in the CDR3. Germline V gene data show CDR1 as SGHTA and CDR2 as FQGNSA. CDR3 amino acids: CASSLVGPGFTGELFF. CDR3 in DNA: TGTGCCAGCAGCTTAGTGGGGCCCGGGTTCACCGGGGAGCTGTTTTTT.

The V gene is TRBV5-1, the J gene TRBJ1-2; weak D call: TRBD1 (5 bases). CDR3 length: 16 amino acids. The ends were cut back, 0 bases at V and 6 bases at J, with 18 bases in the middle. The germline V gene has CDR1 SGHRS and CDR2 YFSETQ. The DNA for the CDR3 is TGCGCCAGCAGCTTGGCTGGGGGTTCAGGTCTAGATGGCTACACCTTC. Amino acids: CASSLAGGSGLDGYTF.

The chain employs TRBV25-1 and TRBJ1-4, with 8 bases aligning to TRBD1. The CDR3 is made up of 13 amino acids. Trimming at V came to 4 bases and at J to 7 bases, leaving 2 bases not matched to a gene. Germline V gene lookup returns CDR1 MGHDK and CDR2 SYGVNS. CDR3 region: CASSVQGAEKLFF. The DNA for the CDR3 is TGTGCCAGCAGTGTGCAGGGGGCTGAAAAACTGTTTTTT. Looking up the rest from reference TRBV25-1 and TRBJ1-4 gives the full variable domain: EADIYQTPRYLVIGTGKKITLECSQTMGHDKMYWYQQDPGMELHLIHYSYGVNSTEKGDLSSESTVSRIRTEHFPLTLESARPSHTSQYLCASSVQGAEKLFFGSGTQLSVL.

The rearrangement joins TRBV2 to TRBJ2-3; D might be TRBD1 or TRBD2, each matching 5 bases. Germline CDR1 is SNHLY and CDR2 is FYNNEI. There are 14 residues in the CDR3. V lost 7 bases and J 1 base, leaving 12 bases between the germline ends. CDR3 amino acids: CASNEGYGTDTQYF. DNA of the CDR3: TGTGCCAGCAACGAGGGGTACGGCACAGATACGCAGTATTTT.

This clone has more than one count but fewer than ten. This chain links TRBV15 with TRBJ2-1; D perhaps matches TRBD2 (5 bases). CDR1 is LNHNV and CDR2 is YYDKDF in the germline V gene (reference sequence). Trimming removed 1 base from V and 7 bases from J, with 14 bases in between. The CDR3 totals 15 residues. CDR3: CATSRVLGLGNEQFF. The DNA for the CDR3 is TGTGCCACCAGCAGAGTACTAGGCCTCGGGAATGAGCAGTTCTTC.

This clone was counted only a few times. The gene calls are TRBV9 and TRBJ2-5; TRBD2 aligns across 10 bases. In germline, CDR1 is SGDLS, CDR2 YYNGEE. V lost 0 bases, J lost 4 bases, and 6 bases stayed unmatched. CDR3 length: 16 residues. The CDR3 sequence is CASSVGASGSLETQYF. CDR3 DNA: TGTGCCAGCAGCGTAGGGGCTAGCGGGAGTTTAGAGACCCAGTACTTC.

This clone was seen more than once but under ten times. The chain uses TRBV4-3 and TRBJ1-2; the D gene is possibly TRBD1 (5 bases). The CDR3 extends over 12 amino acids. V shed 2 bases and J shed 5 bases, with 6 bases lying between them. CDR1 is LGHNA and CDR2 is YSLEER in the germline V gene. CDR3 region: CASSQSGYGYTF. CDR3 nucleotides: TGCGCCAGCAGCCAATCAGGGTATGGCTACACCTTC.

This clone turned up a few times. The CDR3 nucleotides are TGCGCCAGCAGCCCCGGGCCCCACCAAGAGACCCAGTACTTC. Its translation is CASSPGPHQETQYF. The rearrangement uses TRBV5-1 and TRBJ2-5; D not resolved. Trimming pared 4 bases from V and 0 bases from J, leaving 10 bases between. CDR1 is SGHRS and CDR2 is YFSETQ in the germline V gene. This CDR3 is built from 14 residues.

In regard to this clone: Within the sample, other DNA sequences also encode this same CDR3. The chain combines TRBV9 with TRBJ2-7; either TRBD1 or TRBD2 may supply D (5 bases each). Deletions cut 2 bases from V and 0 bases from J, with 6 bases between. CDR1 SGDLS and CDR2 YYNGEE come from the germline V gene. The CDR3 consists of 13 residues. The CDR3 protein is CASSVGPSYEQYF. The CDR3 bases are TGTGCCAGCAGCGTGGGACCCTCCTACGAGCAGTACTTC.

The CDR3 nucleotides are TGTGCCACCAGCAGGATGGCTTGGAGGAATGAGCAGTTCTTC. Encoded protein: CATSRMAWRNEQFF. The genes are TRBV15 and TRBJ2-1; maybe TRBD2 (5 bases). This CDR3 has 14 residues. Germline assignment: CDR1 LNHNV and CDR2 YYDKDF (reference sequence). The germline V and J ends were trimmed by 3 bases and 7 bases, with 13 bases remaining between them.

The chain carries TRBV15 and TRBJ2-2, with a tentative D call TRBD1 (6 bases). The V and J ends lost 5 bases and 4 bases respectively, with 11 bases between them. Germline loops: CDR1 LNHNV, CDR2 YYDKDF (reference sequence). The CDR3 sequence is 14 residues long. This chain's CDR3 is CATSVGTSTGELFF. In nucleotides, the CDR3 is TGTGCCACCAGCGTCGGGACAAGCACCGGGGAGCTGTTTTTT.

The rearrangement joins TRBV7-9 to TRBJ1-4, with D possibly TRBD1 on 6 matching bases. The CDR3 runs to 16 residues. Trimming took 5 bases from V and 7 from J, leaving 20 bases between them. Germline values: CDR1 SEHNR, CDR2 FQNEAQ (reference sequence). CDR3 nucleotides: TGTGCCAGCAGCGCACAGGGTCTCTCTATAAGTGAAAAACTGTTTTTT. The encoded protein is CASSAQGLSISEKLFF.